This T cell receptor beta chain came from a study of T-cell reconstitution after alpha-beta-depleted transplantation in children. Findings of the study overall: At one year after transplant, newly produced T cells mostly accounted for T-cell counts and diversity. The origin of high day-60 TCRbeta diversity in some patients lay in surviving recipient T cells and thymic progenitors. Where alpha-beta T cells came from about two months after transplant was reportedly several hundred expanded graft clones.

Comments on this clonotype: Antigen unknown.

Unique molecular identifiers were built into the TCRbeta library. TCRdb used MiXCR to reprocess the PCR reads, holding one entry per CDR3 protein. The profile covers about 580,000 distinct CDR3 sequences, with roughly 23% appearing a single time and roughly an eighth taken by the ten largest. Germline assignment: CDR1 MNHEY and CDR2 SMNVEV (reference sequence). V dropped 3 bases and J dropped 3 bases, with 9 bases sitting between them. The CDR3 consists of 14 residues. The sequenced sample was PBMCs, mostly from graft donor cells, obtained 360 days after TCRalphabeta/CD19-depleted stem cell transplant. The chain joins TRBV27 to TRBJ2-4; no firm D call. This TCR was sampled from a boy younger than two who had a stem cell transplant for acute myeloid leukemia, so the T cells may come from the graft donor. CDR3 in amino acids: CASSFTGYKNIQYF. CDR3 sequence (DNA): TGTGCCAGCAGTTTCACCGGTTACAAAAACATTCAGTACTTC.